This T cell receptor beta chain was sequenced in a study of blood T cell repertoires in COVID-19. Background on the study: The United States, Italy and Spain were the sources of the acute and convalescent COVID-19 samples. PBMCs, B-cell-depleted T cells, or T cells provided the cDNA or gDNA that made up the material.

Original data processing: Cell counts per sample came from amplifying reference gene primers. Sequencing was performed with immunoSEQ multiplex PCR; in TCRdb, only in-frame clones are kept and a portion is missing. The V and J calls and clone size are taken from that table; D and trimming were inferred from the DNA. The table shows 150,000 to 200,000 clones, with 86% occurring only once. Germline CDR1 reads MNHEY; CDR2 reads SMNVEV (reference sequence). The CDR3 spans 15 residues. V dropped 5 bases and J dropped 2; count of bases not matched to a gene: 6. This sequence was found in an older man with acute or convalescent COVID-19. The chain combines TRBV27 with TRBJ2-1; 7 bases are shared with TRBD1. The specimen sequenced was peripheral blood. This chain's CDR3 is CASSLQGSPYNEQFF. Written as DNA, the CDR3 is TGTGCCAGCAGTCTACAGGGGAGTCCCTACAATGAGCAGTTCTTC.